Presented here are 2 T cell receptor beta chains from one specimen sequenced in a study of T cells in Graves' hyperthyroidism and ophthalmopathy. Amplification of TCR beta CDR3 regions was performed using RNA transcripts as template. During a first-round RT-PCR of the TCR CDR3, the HTBI primer set was used. TCRdb fed the multiplex PCR reads into MiXCR, producing one record per CDR3 protein. Among approximately 560,000 distinct CDR3 sequences listed, under 60% were seen once. Sequenced material: peripheral blood or thyroid tissue (not recorded which). The source of these receptors is a woman aged 18-29 years with Graves' hyperthyroidism.

DNA for the CDR3: TGTGCCAGCAGCGTTGGGTCGGGGCCCCAGCATTTT. This encodes CASSVGSGPQHF. The chain combines TRBV2 with TRBJ1-5; D is ambiguous. The V gene lost 6 bases and the J gene lost 9 bases, with 12 bases spanning the gap. Germline V lookup: CDR1 SNHLY, CDR2 FYNNEI. This CDR3 is 12 amino acids long.

The chain is built from TRBV19 and TRBJ1-3; D is undetermined. V lost 6 bases, J lost 1 base, and 16 bases lay in between. The CDR3 length is 16 residues. Germline loops: CDR1 LNHDA, CDR2 SQIVND (reference sequence). The CDR3 reads CASSSRIGYSGNTIYF. The CDR3 nucleotides read TGTGCCAGTAGCAGTCGAATAGGATATTCTGGAAACACCATATATTTT.